The source of this T cell receptor (beta chain) is a study of blood T cell repertoires in COVID-19. Study at large: Both acute and convalescent COVID-19 samples were obtained from the United States, Italy and Spain. PBMCs, B-cell-depleted T cells, or T cells provided the cDNA or gDNA that made up the material.

The germline V gene encodes CDR1 MDHEN and CDR2 SYDVKM. The V end lost 2 bases, the J end lost 5 bases, and 12 bases lay between the germline ends. The CDR3 totals 14 residues. The authors' processing: Reference gene primer amplification yielded estimated nucleated cell counts. Using immunoSEQ multiplex PCR, the repertoire was profiled, and TCRdb retains in-frame clones only, with some absent. From that table come the V and J calls and clone size; the DNA was used to work out D and trimming. The table shows just under 30,000 clones, with around 87% occurring only once. Sequences were obtained from peripheral blood. The chain uses TRBV28 and TRBJ1-2; D not certain. The source of this sequence is an elderly man with acute or convalescent COVID-19. The CDR3 DNA sequence: TGTGCCAGCAGTTTACGCGGGATCAGTTATGGCTACACCTTC. This gives the protein CASSLRGISYGYTF.